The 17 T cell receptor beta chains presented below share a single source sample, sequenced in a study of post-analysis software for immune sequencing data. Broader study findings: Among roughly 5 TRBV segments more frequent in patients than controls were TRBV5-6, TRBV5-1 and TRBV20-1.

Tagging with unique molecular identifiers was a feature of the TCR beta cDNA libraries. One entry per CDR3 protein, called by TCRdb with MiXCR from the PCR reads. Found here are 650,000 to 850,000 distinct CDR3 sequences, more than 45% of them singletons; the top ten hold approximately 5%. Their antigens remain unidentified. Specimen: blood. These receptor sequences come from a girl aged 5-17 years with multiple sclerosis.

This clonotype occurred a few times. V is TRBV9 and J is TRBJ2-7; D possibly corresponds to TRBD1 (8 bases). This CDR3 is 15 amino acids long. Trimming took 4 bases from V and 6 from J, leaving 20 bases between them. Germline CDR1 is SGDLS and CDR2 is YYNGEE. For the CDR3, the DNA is TGTGCCAGCAGCCCCCGGACAGGGAGGGGATCCGAGCAGTACTTC. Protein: CASSPRTGRGSEQYF.

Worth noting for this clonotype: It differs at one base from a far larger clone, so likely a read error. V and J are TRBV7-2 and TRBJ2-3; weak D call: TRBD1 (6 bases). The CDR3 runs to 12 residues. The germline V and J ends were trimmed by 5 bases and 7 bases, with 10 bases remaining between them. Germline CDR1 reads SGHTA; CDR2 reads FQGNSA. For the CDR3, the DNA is TGTGCCAGCAGCCCCGGGACAAATACGCAGTATTTT. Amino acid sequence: CASSPGTNTQYF.

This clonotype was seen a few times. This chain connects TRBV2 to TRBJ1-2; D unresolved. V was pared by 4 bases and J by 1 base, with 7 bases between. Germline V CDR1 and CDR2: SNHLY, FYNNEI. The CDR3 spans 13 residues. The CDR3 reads CASSGSGNYGYTF. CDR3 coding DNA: TGTGCCAGCAGTGGGTCGGGTAACTATGGCTACACCTTC.

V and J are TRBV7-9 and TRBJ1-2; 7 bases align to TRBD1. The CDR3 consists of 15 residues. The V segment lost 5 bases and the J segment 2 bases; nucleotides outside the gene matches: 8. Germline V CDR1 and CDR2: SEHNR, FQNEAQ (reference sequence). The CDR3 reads CASSPGQYRNYGYTF. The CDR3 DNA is TGTGCCAGCAGCCCGGGACAGTACCGAAACTATGGCTACACCTTC.

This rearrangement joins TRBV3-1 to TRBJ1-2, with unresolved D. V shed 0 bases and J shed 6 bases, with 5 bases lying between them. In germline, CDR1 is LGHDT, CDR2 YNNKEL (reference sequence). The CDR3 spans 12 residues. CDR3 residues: CASSQDLDGYTF. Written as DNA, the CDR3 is TGTGCCAGCAGCCAAGATCTCGATGGCTACACCTTC.

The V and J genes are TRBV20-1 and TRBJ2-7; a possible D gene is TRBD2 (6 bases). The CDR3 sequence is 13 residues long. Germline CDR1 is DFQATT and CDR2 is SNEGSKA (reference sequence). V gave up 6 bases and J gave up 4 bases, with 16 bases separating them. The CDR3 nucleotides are TGCAGTGCCCCCGGGAGCTACGAATACGAGCAGTACTTC. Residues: CSAPGSYEYEQYF.

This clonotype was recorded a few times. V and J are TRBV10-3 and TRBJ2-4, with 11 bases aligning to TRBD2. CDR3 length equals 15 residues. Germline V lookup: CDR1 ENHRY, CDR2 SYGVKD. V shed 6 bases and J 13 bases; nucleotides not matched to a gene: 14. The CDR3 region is CAISTGLAGEREQYF. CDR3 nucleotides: TGTGCCATCAGCACCGGACTAGCGGGTGAACGGGAGCAGTACTTC.

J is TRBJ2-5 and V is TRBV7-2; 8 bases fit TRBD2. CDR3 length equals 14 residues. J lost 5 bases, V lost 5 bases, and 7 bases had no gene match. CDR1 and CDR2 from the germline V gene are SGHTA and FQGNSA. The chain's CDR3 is CASSLAGLVETQYF. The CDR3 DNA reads TGTGCCAGCAGCCTTGCGGGACTAGTGGAGACCCAGTACTTC.

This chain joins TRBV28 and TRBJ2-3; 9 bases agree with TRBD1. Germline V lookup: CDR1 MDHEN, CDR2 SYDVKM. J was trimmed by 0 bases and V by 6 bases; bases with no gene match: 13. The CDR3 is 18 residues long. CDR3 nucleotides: TGTGCCAGCAGCGCTCCGGGACAGGGCACACGAAGCACAGATACGCAGTATTTT. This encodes CASSAPGQGTRSTDTQYF. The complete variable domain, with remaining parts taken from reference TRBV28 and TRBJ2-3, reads DVKVTQSSRYLVKRTGEKVFLECVQDMDHENMFWYRQDPGLGLRLIYFSYDVKMKEKGDIPEGYSVSREKKERFSLILESASTNQTSMYLCASSAPGQGTRSTDTQYFGPGTRLTVL.

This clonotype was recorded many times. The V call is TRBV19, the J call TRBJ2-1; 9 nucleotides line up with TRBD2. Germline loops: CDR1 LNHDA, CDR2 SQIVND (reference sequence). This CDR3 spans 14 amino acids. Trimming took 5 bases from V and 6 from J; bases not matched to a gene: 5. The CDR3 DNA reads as TGTGCCAGTAGTCGGCTAGCGGGACTCAATGAGCAGTTCTTC. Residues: CASSRLAGLNEQFF. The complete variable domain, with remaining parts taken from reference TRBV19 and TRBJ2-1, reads DGGITQSPKYLFRKEGQNVTLSCEQNLNHDAMYWYRQDPGQGLRLIYYSQIVNDFQKGDIAEGYSVSREKKESFPLTVTSAQKNPTAFYLCASSRLAGLNEQFFGPGTRLTVL.

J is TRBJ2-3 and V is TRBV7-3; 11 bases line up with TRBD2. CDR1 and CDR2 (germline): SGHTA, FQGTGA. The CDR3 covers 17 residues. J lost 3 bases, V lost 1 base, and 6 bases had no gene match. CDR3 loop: CASSLRLAGMGTDTQYF. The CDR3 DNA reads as TGTGCCAGCAGCTTAAGACTAGCGGGAATGGGTACAGATACGCAGTATTTT.

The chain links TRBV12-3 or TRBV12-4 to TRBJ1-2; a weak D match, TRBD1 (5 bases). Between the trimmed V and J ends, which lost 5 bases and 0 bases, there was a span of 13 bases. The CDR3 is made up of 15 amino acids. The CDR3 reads CASSSRGVANYGYTF. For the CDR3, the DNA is TGTGCCAGCAGTAGTCGGGGGGTAGCTAACTATGGCTACACCTTC.

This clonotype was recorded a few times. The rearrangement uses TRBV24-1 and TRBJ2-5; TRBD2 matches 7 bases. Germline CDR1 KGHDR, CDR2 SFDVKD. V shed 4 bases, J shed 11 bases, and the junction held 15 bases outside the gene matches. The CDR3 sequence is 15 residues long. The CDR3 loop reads CATSDGQGLMREQYF. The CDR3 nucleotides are TGTGCCACCAGTGACGGGCAAGGACTCATGCGGGAGCAGTACTTC.

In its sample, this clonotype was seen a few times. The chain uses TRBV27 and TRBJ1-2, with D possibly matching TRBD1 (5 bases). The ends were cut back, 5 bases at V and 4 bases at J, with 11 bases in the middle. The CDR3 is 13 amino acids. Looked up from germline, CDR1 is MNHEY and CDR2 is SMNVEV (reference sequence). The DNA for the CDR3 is TGTGCCAGCAGTGACAGTTTCCTCTATGGCTACACCTTC. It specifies CASSDSFLYGYTF.

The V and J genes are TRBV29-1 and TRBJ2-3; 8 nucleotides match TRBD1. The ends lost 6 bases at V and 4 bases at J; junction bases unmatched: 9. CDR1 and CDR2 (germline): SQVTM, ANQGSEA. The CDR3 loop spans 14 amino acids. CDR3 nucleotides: TGCAGCGTGGAACAGGGGGTTCTTTCAGATACGCAGTATTTT. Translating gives CSVEQGVLSDTQYF.

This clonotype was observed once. The CDR3 spells CASSMGGGPYGYTF. CDR3 nucleotide sequence: TGCGCCAGCAGCATGGGCGGGGGGCCCTATGGCTACACCTTC. The chain couples TRBV5-1 to TRBJ1-2; a weak D match, TRBD1 (6 bases). Trimming left V 4 bases short and J 4 bases short, with 14 bases between. The germline V gene encodes CDR1 SGHRS and CDR2 YFSETQ. The CDR3 spans 14 residues.

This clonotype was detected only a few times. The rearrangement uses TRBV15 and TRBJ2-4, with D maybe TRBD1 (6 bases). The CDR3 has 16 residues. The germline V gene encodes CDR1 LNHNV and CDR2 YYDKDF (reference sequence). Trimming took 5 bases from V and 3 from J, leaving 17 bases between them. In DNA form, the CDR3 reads TGTGCCACCAGCGGACCGGGACAAGACATCAAAAACATTCAGTACTTC. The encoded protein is CATSGPGQDIKNIQYF.